Listed below are T cell receptor beta chains from one sample, sequenced in a study of blood T cell repertoires in COVID-19. Profiling relied on immunoSEQ multiplex PCR, and the TCRdb table lists in-frame clones only, not all of them. In the table there are approximately 200,000 clones, roughly 84% of which are singletons. The sample comprised peripheral blood. The source is a woman aged 60 to 75 who had recovered from COVID-19. CDR3s include the opening cysteine and the closing phenylalanine or tryptophan. D genes are given only for firm matches. Clone size is given for some rows only: seen once, a few or many times, or a class if the clone is expanded.

size,D,J,V,CDR3,DNA
NA,TRBD1,TRBJ1-2,TRBV10-1,CASSGSRQGGYTF,TGCGCCAGCAGTGGATCAAGACAGGGCGGCTACACCTTC
few,TRBD1,TRBJ1-6,TRBV30,CACGTANNSPLHF,TGTGCCTGTGGGACAGCGAATAATTCACCCCTCCACTTT
NA,NA,TRBJ2-3,TRBV2,CASSVVLSTDTQYF,TGTGCCAGCAGTGTAGTCCTCAGCACAGATACGCAGTATTTT
NA,TRBD2,TRBJ2-3,TRBV5-4,CASSLLAGGSTDTQYF,TGTGCCAGCAGCCTATTAGCGGGGGGGTCCACAGATACGCAGTATTTT
NA,TRBD1,TRBJ2-7,TRBV6-1,CASSDRQGSYEQYF,TGTGCCAGCAGTGATCGACAGGGTAGCTACGAGCAGTACTTC
few,TRBD1,TRBJ1-1,TRBV5-1,CASSSQTGGNTEAFF,TGCGCCAGCAGCTCCCAAACAGGGGGGAACACTGAAGCTTTCTTT
NA,TRBD1,TRBJ1-4,TRBV4-2,CASSQVRGLEKLFF,TGTGCCAGCAGCCAAGTCAGGGGGCTTGAAAAACTGTTTTTT
NA,NA,TRBJ1-2,TRBV19,CASSAGVADGYGYTF,TGTGCCAGTAGTGCCGGGGTAGCGGATGGCTATGGCTACACCTTC
NA,TRBD2,TRBJ2-5,TRBV12-5,CASGHSSGGDQETQYF,TGTGCTAGTGGTCACTCTAGCGGGGGGGACCAAGAGACCCAGTACTTC
NA,TRBD2,TRBJ2-2,TRBV27,CASSYGGGRGELFF,TGTGCCAGCAGTTATGGCGGGGGGCGGGGGGAGCTGTTTTTT
NA,NA,TRBJ2-7,TRBV18,CASSAFYEQYF,TGTGCCAGCTCGGCCTTCTACGAGCAGTACTTC
few,NA,TRBJ2-2,TRBV5-1,CASSPETGELFF,TGCGCCAGCAGCCCAGAAACCGGGGAGCTGTTTTTT
few,TRBD1,TRBJ1-1,TRBV5-4,CASSLVGRGPTSEAFF,TGTGCCAGCAGCTTGGTCGGTAGGGGGCCTACGTCTGAAGCTTTCTTT
once,NA,TRBJ1-3,TRBV15,CATSRGQGIAGNTIYF,TGTGCCACCAGCAGAGGGCAGGGAATTGCTGGAAACACCATATATTTT
NA,TRBD2,TRBJ2-3,TRBV4-1,CASSQDSERGVSTDTQYF,TGCGCCAGCAGCCAAGATTCCGAGCGGGGGGTTAGCACAGATACGCAGTATTTT
NA,TRBD1,TRBJ2-5,TRBV18,CASSGQGDETQYF,TGTGCCAGCTCAGGGCAGGGGGATGAGACCCAGTACTTC
NA,NA,TRBJ2-1,TRBV4-1,CASSQVPSYEQFF,TGCGCCAGCAGCCAAGTTCCCTCCTATGAGCAGTTCTTC
few,NA,TRBJ1-5,TRBV6-2/TRBV6-3,CASNPTGLGQPQHF,TGTGCCAGCAACCCGACAGGTCTCGGTCAGCCCCAGCATTTT
NA,NA,TRBJ2-3,TRBV6-5,CASSYRPDTDTQYF,TGTGCCAGCAGTTACCGGCCTGACACGGATACGCAGTATTTT
NA,NA,TRBJ1-2,TRBV11-2,CASSLEGLGGGYTF,TGTGCCAGCAGCTTAGAAGGGCTCGGGGGGGGCTACACCTTC
few,TRBD1,TRBJ1-4,TRBV7-2,CASSLDGRGLREKLFF,TGTGCCAGCAGCTTAGATGGCAGGGGGCTCAGGGAAAAACTGTTTTTT